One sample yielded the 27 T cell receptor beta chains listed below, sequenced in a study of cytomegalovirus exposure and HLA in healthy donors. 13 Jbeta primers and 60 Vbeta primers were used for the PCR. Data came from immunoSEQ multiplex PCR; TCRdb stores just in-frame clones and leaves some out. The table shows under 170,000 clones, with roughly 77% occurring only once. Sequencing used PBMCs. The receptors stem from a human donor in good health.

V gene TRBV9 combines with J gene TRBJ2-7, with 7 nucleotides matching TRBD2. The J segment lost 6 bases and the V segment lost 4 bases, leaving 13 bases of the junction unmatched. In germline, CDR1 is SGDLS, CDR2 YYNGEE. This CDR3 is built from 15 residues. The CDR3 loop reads CASSQDLRGVREQYF. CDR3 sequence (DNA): TGTGCCAGCAGCCAAGACCTCCGGGGGGTCCGCGAGCAGTACTTC.

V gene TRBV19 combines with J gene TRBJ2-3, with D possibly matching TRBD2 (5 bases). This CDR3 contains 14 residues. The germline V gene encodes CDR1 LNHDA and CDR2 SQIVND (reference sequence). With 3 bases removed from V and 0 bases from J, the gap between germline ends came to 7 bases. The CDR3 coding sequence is TGTGCCAGTAGTATTGGACTTAGCACAGATACGCAGTATTTT. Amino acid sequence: CASSIGLSTDTQYF.

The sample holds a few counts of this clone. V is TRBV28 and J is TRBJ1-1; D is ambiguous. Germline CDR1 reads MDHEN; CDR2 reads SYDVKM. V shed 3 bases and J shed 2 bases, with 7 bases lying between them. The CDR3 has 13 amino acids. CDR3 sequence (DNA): TGTGCCAGCAGTTTGGGGAGAAACACTGAAGCTTTCTTT. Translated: CASSLGRNTEAFF.

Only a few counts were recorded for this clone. CDR3 coding DNA: TGTGCCAGCAGCTTAGTGGTGGCGGGAGGGCCGGAGACCCAGTACTTC. Amino acids: CASSLVVAGGPETQYF. The chain joins TRBV7-8 to TRBJ2-5, with TRBD2 matching over 9 bases. The J segment lost 5 bases and the V segment lost 1 base, leaving 8 bases of the junction unmatched. The V gene's germline CDR1 is SGHVS and CDR2 FQNEAQ. The CDR3 is made up of 16 amino acids. Drawing the rest from reference TRBV7-8 and TRBJ2-5, the complete variable domain is GAGVSQSPRYKVAKRGQDVALRCDPISGHVSLFWYQQALGQGPEFLTYFQNEAQLDKSGLPSDRFFAERPEGSVSTLKIQRTQQEDSAVYLCASSLVVAGGPETQYFGPGTRLLVL.

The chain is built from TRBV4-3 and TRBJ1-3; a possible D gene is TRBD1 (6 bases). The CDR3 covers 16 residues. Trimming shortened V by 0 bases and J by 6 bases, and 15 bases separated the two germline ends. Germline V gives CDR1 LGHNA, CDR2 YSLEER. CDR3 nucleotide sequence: TGCGCCAGCAGCCAAGATCTCGGGGGGCTCGAAAACACCATATATTTT. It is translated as CASSQDLGGLENTIYF.

The CDR3 spells CASSPRGLYGYTF. For the CDR3, the DNA is TGCGCCAGCAGCCCAAGGGGGCTCTATGGCTACACCTTC. V and J are TRBV10-1 and TRBJ1-2; 7 nucleotides align to TRBD1. Germline-derived CDR1 and CDR2 are WNHNN and SYGVQD (reference sequence). With 6 bases clipped from V and 4 bases from J, the junction kept 5 bases outside the gene matches. The CDR3 is made up of 13 amino acids.

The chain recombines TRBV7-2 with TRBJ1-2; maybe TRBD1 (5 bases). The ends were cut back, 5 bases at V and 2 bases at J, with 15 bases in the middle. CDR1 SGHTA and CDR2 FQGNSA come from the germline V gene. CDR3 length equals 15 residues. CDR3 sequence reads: CASSPSYGANYGYTF. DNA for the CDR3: TGTGCCAGCAGCCCGTCGTATGGGGCGAACTATGGCTACACCTTC.

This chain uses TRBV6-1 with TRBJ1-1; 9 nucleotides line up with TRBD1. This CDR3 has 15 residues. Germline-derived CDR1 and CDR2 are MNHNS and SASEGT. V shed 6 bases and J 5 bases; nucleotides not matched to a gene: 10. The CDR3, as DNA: TGTGCCAGCAGCAGGGTACAGGGGGCGGTTACTGAAGCTTTCTTT. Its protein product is CASSRVQGAVTEAFF.

CDR3 protein: CASRRGRTGGVDEQYF. The CDR3 DNA sequence: TGTGCCAGCAGACGAGGAAGGACAGGGGGAGTGGACGAGCAGTACTTC. The chain is built from TRBV28 and TRBJ2-7; 10 nucleotides agree with TRBD1. The CDR3 runs to 16 residues. Trimming at V came to 6 bases and at J to 5 bases, leaving 13 bases not matched to a gene. In germline, CDR1 is MDHEN, CDR2 SYDVKM.

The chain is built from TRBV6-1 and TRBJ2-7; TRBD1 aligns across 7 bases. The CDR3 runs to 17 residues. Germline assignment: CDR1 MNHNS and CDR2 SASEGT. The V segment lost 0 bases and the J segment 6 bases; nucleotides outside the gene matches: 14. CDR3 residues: CASSEALHGRGSVEQYF. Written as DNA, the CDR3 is TGTGCCAGCAGTGAAGCGCTTCATGGCAGGGGGTCGGTCGAGCAGTACTTC.

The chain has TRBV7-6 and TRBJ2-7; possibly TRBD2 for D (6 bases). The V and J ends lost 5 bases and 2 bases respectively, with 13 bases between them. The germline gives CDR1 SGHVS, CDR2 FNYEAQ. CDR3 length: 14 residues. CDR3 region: CASSDRDSPYEQYF. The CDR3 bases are TGTGCCAGCAGCGACCGGGACTCGCCCTACGAGCAGTACTTC.

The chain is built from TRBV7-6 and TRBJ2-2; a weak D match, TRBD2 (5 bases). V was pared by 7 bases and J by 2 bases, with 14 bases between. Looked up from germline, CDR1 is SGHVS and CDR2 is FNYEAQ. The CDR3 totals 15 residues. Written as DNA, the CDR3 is TGTGCCAGCACCGCCGGCGAGGGAAACACCGGGGAGCTGTTTTTT. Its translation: CASTAGEGNTGELFF.

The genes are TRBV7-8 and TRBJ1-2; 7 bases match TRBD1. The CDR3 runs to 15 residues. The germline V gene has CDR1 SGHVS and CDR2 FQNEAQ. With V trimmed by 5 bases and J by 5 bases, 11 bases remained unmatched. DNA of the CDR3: TGTGCCAGCAGCACCCTCAGGGGGAGTGAGTATGGCTACACCTTC. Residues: CASSTLRGSEYGYTF.

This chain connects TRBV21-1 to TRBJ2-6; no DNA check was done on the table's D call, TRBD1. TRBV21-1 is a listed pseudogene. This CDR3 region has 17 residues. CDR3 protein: CASSNGAESSGANVLTF. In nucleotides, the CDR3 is TGTGCCAGCAGCAATGGGGCGGAATCCTCTGGGGCCAACGTCCTGACTTTC.

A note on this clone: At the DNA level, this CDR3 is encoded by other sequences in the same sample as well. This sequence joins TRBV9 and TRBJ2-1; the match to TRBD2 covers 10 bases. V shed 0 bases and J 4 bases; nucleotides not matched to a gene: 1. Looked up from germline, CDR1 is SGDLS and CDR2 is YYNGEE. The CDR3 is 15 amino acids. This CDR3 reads CASSVGTSGYNEQFF. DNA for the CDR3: TGTGCCAGCAGCGTAGGGACTAGCGGATACAATGAGCAGTTCTTC.

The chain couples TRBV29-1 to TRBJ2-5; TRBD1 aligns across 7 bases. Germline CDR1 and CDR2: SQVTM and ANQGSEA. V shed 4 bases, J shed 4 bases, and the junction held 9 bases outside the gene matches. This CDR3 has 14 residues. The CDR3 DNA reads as TGCAGCGTTGTTTCTGGACAGGAAGGAGAGACCCAGTACTTC. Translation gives CSVVSGQEGETQYF.

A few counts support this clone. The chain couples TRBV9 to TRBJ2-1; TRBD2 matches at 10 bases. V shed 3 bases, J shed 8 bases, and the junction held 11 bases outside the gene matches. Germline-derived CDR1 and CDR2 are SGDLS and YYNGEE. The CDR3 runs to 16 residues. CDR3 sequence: CASSARLAGASHEQFF. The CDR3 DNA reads TGTGCCAGCAGCGCGAGGCTAGCGGGAGCCTCCCATGAGCAGTTCTTC.

In nucleotides, the CDR3 is TGTGCCAGCAGTGAACAGCCTAACTATGGCTACACCTTC. Translated: CASSEQPNYGYTF. The rearrangement uses TRBV6-5 and TRBJ1-2; D remains ambiguous. Germline V gives CDR1 MNHEY, CDR2 SVGAGI. V gave up 5 bases and J gave up 0 bases, with 7 bases separating them. CDR3 length: 13 amino acids.

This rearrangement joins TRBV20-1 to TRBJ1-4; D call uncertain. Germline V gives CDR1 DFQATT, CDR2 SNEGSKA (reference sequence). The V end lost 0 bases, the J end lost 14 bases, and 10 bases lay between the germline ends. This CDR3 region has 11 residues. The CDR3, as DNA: TGCAGTGCTAGAGAACGCGGCGGGCTGTTTTTT. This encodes CSARERGGLFF.

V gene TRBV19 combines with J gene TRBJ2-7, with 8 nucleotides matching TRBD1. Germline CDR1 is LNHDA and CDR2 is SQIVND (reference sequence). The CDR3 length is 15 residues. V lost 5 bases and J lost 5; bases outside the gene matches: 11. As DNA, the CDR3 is TGTGCCAGTAGTGGTGTCGAACAGGGGGAGGACGAGCAGTACTTC. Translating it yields CASSGVEQGEDEQYF.

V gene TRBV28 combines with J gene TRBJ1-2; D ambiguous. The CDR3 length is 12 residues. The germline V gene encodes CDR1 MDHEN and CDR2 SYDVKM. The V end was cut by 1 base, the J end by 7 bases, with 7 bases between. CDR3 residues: CASSLSGGGYTF. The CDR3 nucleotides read TGTGCCAGCAGTTTATCAGGAGGTGGCTACACCTTC.

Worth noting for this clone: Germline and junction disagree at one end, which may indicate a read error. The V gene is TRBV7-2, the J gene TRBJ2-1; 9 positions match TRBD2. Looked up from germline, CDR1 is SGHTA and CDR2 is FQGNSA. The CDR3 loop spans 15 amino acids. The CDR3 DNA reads TGTGCCAGCAGCCTAGCGGGGCGATCCTACAATGAGCAGTTCTTC. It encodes CASSLAGRSYNEQFF. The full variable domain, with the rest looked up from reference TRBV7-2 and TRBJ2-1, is GAGVSQSPSNKVTEKGKDVELRCDPISGHTALYWYRQSLGQGLEFLIYFQGNSAPDKSGLPSDRFSAERTGGSVSTLTIQRTQQEDSAVYLCASSLAGRSYNEQFFGPGTRLTVL.

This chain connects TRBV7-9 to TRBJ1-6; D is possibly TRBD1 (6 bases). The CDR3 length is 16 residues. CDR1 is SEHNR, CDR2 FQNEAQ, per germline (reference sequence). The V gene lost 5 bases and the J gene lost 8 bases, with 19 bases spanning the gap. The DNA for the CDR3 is TGTGCCAGCAGCCCCCATTCCGGGACATACGATTCACCCCTCCACTTT. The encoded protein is CASSPHSGTYDSPLHF.

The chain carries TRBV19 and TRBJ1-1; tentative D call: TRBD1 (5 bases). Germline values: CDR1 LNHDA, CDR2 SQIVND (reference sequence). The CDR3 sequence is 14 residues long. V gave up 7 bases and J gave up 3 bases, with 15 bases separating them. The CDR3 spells CASKVTDSYTEAFF. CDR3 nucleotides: TGTGCCAGTAAGGTGACAGACTCTTACACTGAAGCTTTCTTT.

The CDR3, as DNA: TGTGCCAGCAGCCAAGAAATCATGGGCAGCGGGGGCTCCTACGAGCAGTACTTC. Translating it yields CASSQEIMGSGGSYEQYF. The rearrangement uses TRBV14 and TRBJ2-7; 8 nucleotides line up with TRBD2. Germline CDR1 SGHDN, CDR2 FVKESK. V lost 0 bases and J lost 0; bases outside the gene matches: 10. CDR3 size: 18 residues. Combining the CDR3 with reference TRBV14 and TRBJ2-7 gives the whole variable domain EAGVTQFPSHSVIEKGQTVTLRCDPISGHDNLYWYRRVMGKEIKFLLHFVKESKQDESGMPNNRFLAERTGGTYSTLKVQPAELEDSGVYFCASSQEIMGSGGSYEQYFGPGTRLTVT.

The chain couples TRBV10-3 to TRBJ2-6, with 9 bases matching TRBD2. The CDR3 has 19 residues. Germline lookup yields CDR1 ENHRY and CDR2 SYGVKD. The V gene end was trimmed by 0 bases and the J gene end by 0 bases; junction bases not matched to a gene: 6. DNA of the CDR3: TGTGCCATCAGTGAGTCACTAGCGGGTTCTCGCTCTGGGGCCAACGTCCTGACTTTC. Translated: CAISESLAGSRSGANVLTF.

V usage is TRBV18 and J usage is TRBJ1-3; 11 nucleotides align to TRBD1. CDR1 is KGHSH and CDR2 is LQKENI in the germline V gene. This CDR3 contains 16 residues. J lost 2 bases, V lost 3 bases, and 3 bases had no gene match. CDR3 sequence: CASSPLDRGPGNTIYF. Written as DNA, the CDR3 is TGTGCCAGCTCACCTTTGGACAGGGGGCCTGGAAACACCATATATTTT.